Below, 24 T cell receptor beta chains from the same sample are listed, as sequenced in a study of T cells after yellow fever vaccination. A single record per CDR3 protein comes from TCRdb applying MiXCR to the 5' RACE reads. The sample records 400,000 or so distinct CDR3 sequences, around a sixth being singletons. The sample was PBMCs, taken before the yellow fever booster vaccination. All receptors derive from a man aged 18 to 30 who received the YFV17D yellow fever vaccine.

At least ten counts were recorded for this clonotype. This chain uses TRBV20-1 with TRBJ2-4; the match to TRBD2 covers 8 bases. Germline lookup yields CDR1 DFQATT and CDR2 SNEGSKA (reference sequence). This CDR3 is built from 14 residues. V trimming: 5 bases; J trimming: 8 bases; junction bases outside the gene matches: 11. The CDR3 protein is CSAWERAGGHIQYF. CDR3 coding DNA: TGCAGTGCTTGGGAGAGGGCGGGGGGACACATTCAGTACTTC.

This clonotype was observed many times. This chain links TRBV5-6 with TRBJ1-6, with a possible D match to TRBD1 (5 bases). CDR1 and CDR2 from the germline V gene are SGHDT and YYEEEE. V dropped 0 bases and J dropped 8 bases, with 18 bases sitting between them. The CDR3 consists of 17 residues. The CDR3 loop is CASSLGPGHPAYSPLHF. The CDR3 DNA reads as TGTGCCAGCAGCTTGGGGCCCGGACATCCTGCGTATTCACCCCTCCACTTT.

The chain has TRBV6-5 and TRBJ2-3, with 7 bases that match TRBD2. This CDR3 region has 13 residues. Trimming cost V 6 bases and J 6 bases; bases outside gene matches: 6. Germline V lookup: CDR1 MNHEY, CDR2 SVGAGI. CDR3 DNA: TGTGCCAGCAGGGGACTAACGCTTGATACGCAGTATTTT. It is translated as CASRGLTLDTQYF.

The chain couples TRBV7-9 to TRBJ1-2; no clear D gene. The V end was cut by 0 bases, the J end by 5 bases, with 7 bases between. The germline gives CDR1 SEHNR, CDR2 FQNEAQ (reference sequence). The CDR3 is 13 amino acids. The CDR3 loop is CASSLADGYGYTF. As DNA, the CDR3 is TGTGCCAGCAGCTTAGCGGATGGGTATGGCTACACCTTC.

Ten or more counts support this clonotype. The chain couples TRBV6-5 to TRBJ2-7; TRBD1 is a possible D gene (6 bases). V dropped 2 bases and J dropped 3 bases, with 14 bases sitting between them. Germline V CDR1 and CDR2: MNHEY, SVGAGI. The CDR3 sequence is 15 residues long. The CDR3 nucleotides read TGTGCCAGCAGTTACAGTGCTACAGGGAGCTACGAGCAGTACTTC. Translation gives CASSYSATGSYEQYF.

The J gene is TRBJ1-1, the V gene TRBV6-5; D may be TRBD1 (5 bases). CDR1 is MNHEY and CDR2 is SVGAGI in the germline V gene. V was pared by 0 bases and J by 0 bases, with 8 bases between. The CDR3 runs to 15 residues. This CDR3 is CASSYSGQMNTEAFF. Written as DNA, the CDR3 is TGTGCCAGCAGTTACTCGGGGCAGATGAACACTGAAGCTTTCTTT.

This rearrangement joins TRBV6-5 to TRBJ2-5, with D maybe TRBD1 (7 bases). Trimming left V 0 bases short and J 2 bases short, with 19 bases between. In germline, CDR1 is MNHEY, CDR2 SVGAGI. This CDR3 is built from 18 residues. The CDR3 DNA is TGTGCCAGCAGTTACTCGTGGACAGGACTATTTACACAAGAGACCCAGTACTTC. It encodes CASSYSWTGLFTQETQYF.

This clonotype was counted ten times or more. The chain joins TRBV12-3 or TRBV12-4 to TRBJ2-2; D gene unclear. The CDR3 contains 16 residues. The V and J ends lost 2 bases and 2 bases respectively, with 12 bases between them. CDR3 sequence (DNA): TGTGCCAGCAGTTTAAATCGTATTTATAACACCGGGGAGCTGTTTTTT. Its protein product is CASSLNRIYNTGELFF.

This clonotype occurred a few times. V and J are TRBV7-8 and TRBJ2-1; 7 bases map to TRBD1. The CDR3 has 15 amino acids. V gave up 5 bases and J gave up 5 bases; unmatched junction bases: 9. CDR1 and CDR2 from the germline V gene are SGHVS and FQNEAQ. CDR3 amino acids: CASSRIRGSDNEQFF. CDR3 bases: TGTGCCAGCAGCCGGATCAGGGGGTCCGACAATGAGCAGTTCTTC.

The V gene is TRBV27, the J gene TRBJ2-3, with a weak D call TRBD2 (5 bases). Germline values: CDR1 MNHEY, CDR2 SMNVEV (reference sequence). The CDR3 covers 17 residues. The V end was cut by 0 bases, the J end by 1 base, with 14 bases between. The chain's CDR3 is CASSLSEAGPGTDTQYF. The DNA for the CDR3 is TGTGCCAGCAGTTTATCAGAGGCGGGCCCCGGCACAGATACGCAGTATTTT.

This chain links TRBV15 with TRBJ1-1; 7 bases agree with TRBD1. The CDR3 loop spans 17 amino acids. V gave up 1 base and J gave up 1 base; unmatched junction bases: 9. Germline V gene sequence: CDR1 LNHNV, CDR2 YYDKDF (reference sequence). The CDR3 DNA reads TGTGCCACCAGCAGAGGTCCAGGGGACAGAGGGAACACTGAAGCTTTCTTT. Its protein product is CATSRGPGDRGNTEAFF.

This clonotype was observed a few times. The genes are TRBV6-2 or TRBV6-3 and TRBJ1-2, with a weak D call TRBD1 (5 bases). CDR3 length: 13 residues. The V gene lost 6 bases and the J gene lost 3 bases, with 11 bases spanning the gap. Germline assignment: CDR1 MNHEY and CDR2 SVGEGT. The CDR3: CASSSTAHYGYTF. Here the CDR3 DNA reads TGTGCCAGCAGCTCGACAGCCCACTATGGCTACACCTTC.

This clonotype was picked up a small number of times. CDR3 coding DNA: TGCGCCAGCAGCCAAGTCGCAGGGCTAAATGAGCAGTTCTTC. This encodes CASSQVAGLNEQFF. The chain employs TRBV4-3 and TRBJ2-1; possible D gene TRBD1, 5 bases. This CDR3 region has 14 residues. Germline CDR1 reads LGHNA; CDR2 reads YSLEER. Trimming shortened V by 1 base and J by 7 bases, and 11 bases separated the two germline ends.

The table lists this clonotype with many counts. This chain links TRBV15 with TRBJ2-4; TRBD2 agrees at 8 bases. The CDR3 extends over 19 amino acids. V gave up 0 bases and J gave up 0 bases; unmatched junction bases: 10. The germline V gene has CDR1 LNHNV and CDR2 YYDKDF (reference sequence). The CDR3 DNA is TGTGCCACCAGCAGAGAAATCGGGGGGGTCATTCTAGCCAAAAACATTCAGTACTTC. Translation: CATSREIGGVILAKNIQYF.

This chain joins TRBV30 and TRBJ1-4; D possibly corresponds to TRBD1 (6 bases). Germline CDR1 is GTSNPN and CDR2 is SVGIG (reference sequence). This CDR3 spans 13 amino acids. V was pared by 2 bases and J by 4 bases, with 8 bases between. The CDR3 loop is CAWSSDSNEKLFF. CDR3 in DNA: TGTGCCTGGAGTTCGGACAGTAATGAAAAACTGTTTTTT.

This rearrangement joins TRBV6-6 to TRBJ1-1, with D unclear. Trimming shortened V by 5 bases and J by 0 bases, and 16 bases separated the two germline ends. The CDR3 sequence is 16 residues long. Germline CDR1 is MNHNY and CDR2 is SVGAGI (reference sequence). In DNA, the CDR3 is TGTGCCAGCAGTCCCCCGGTAGCAGCTTTGAACACTGAAGCTTTCTTT. It translates to CASSPPVAALNTEAFF.

The table lists this clonotype with a few counts. The chain employs TRBV5-1 and TRBJ2-7; D is unresolved. V was shortened by 0 bases and J by 3 bases, with 7 bases between the two germline ends. The CDR3 has 13 residues. Germline V lookup: CDR1 SGHRS, CDR2 YFSETQ. CDR3 bases: TGCGCCAGCAGCTTGGAGGCAAGCTACGAGCAGTACTTC. Translated: CASSLEASYEQYF.

The chain carries TRBV27 and TRBJ2-2; 8 bases fit TRBD1. The length of the CDR3 is 15 residues. The J segment lost 9 bases and the V segment lost 3 bases, leaving 9 bases of the junction unmatched. Germline CDR1 is MNHEY and CDR2 is SMNVEV (reference sequence). In DNA form, the CDR3 reads TGTGCCAGCAGTTTTCGGGCAGGGGGCATCAGGGAGCTGTTTTTT. This encodes CASSFRAGGIRELFF.

This clonotype has a handful of counts. The rearrangement links TRBV7-2 to TRBJ1-1; 7 nucleotides match TRBD1. This CDR3 is built from 13 residues. V lost 4 bases to trimming and J lost 5 bases; unmatched junction nucleotides: 4. Germline CDR1 reads SGHTA; CDR2 reads FQGNSA. The CDR3, as DNA: TGTGCCAGCAGCTCCGACAGGGAAACTGAAGCTTTCTTT. Translation gives CASSSDRETEAFF.

V gene TRBV18 combines with J gene TRBJ1-2; D unclear. With 3 bases removed from V and 0 bases from J, the gap between germline ends came to 8 bases. The CDR3 runs to 14 residues. CDR1 is KGHSH and CDR2 is LQKENI in the germline V gene. The CDR3 region is CASSPFAANYGYTF. CDR3 coding DNA: TGTGCCAGCTCACCGTTTGCAGCTAACTATGGCTACACCTTC. Using reference TRBV18 and TRBJ1-2 for the parts outside the CDR3, the full variable domain is NAGVMQNPRHLVRRRGQEARLRCSPMKGHSHVYWYRQLPEEGLKFMVYLQKENIIDESGMPKERFSAEFPKEGPSILRIQQVVRGDSAAYFCASSPFAANYGYTFGSGTRLTVV.

This clonotype showed up many times. The rearrangement uses TRBV6-6 and TRBJ2-4; D is possibly TRBD1 or TRBD2 (6 bases each). The CDR3 contains 14 residues. V dropped 8 bases and J dropped 8 bases, with 19 bases sitting between them. Germline V CDR1 and CDR2: MNHNY, SVGAGI (reference sequence). The CDR3 reads CASLGDWGADIQYF. The CDR3 region has the DNA TGTGCCAGCCTAGGGGACTGGGGGGCCGACATTCAGTACTTC.

Only a few counts were recorded for this clonotype. The CDR3 bases are TGCGCCAGCAGTCGACAGGTTGGCACAGATACGCAGTATTTT. Protein: CASSRQVGTDTQYF. J is TRBJ2-3 and V is TRBV4-3, with a weak D call TRBD1 (6 bases). Germline lookup yields CDR1 LGHNA and CDR2 YSLEER. Between the trimmed V and J ends, which lost 6 bases and 1 base, there was a span of 11 bases. This CDR3 has 14 residues.

This rearrangement joins TRBV4-1 to TRBJ2-7; the D is unclear. V lost 0 bases to trimming and J lost 5 bases, with 17 bases between them. Germline V gene data show CDR1 as MGHRA and CDR2 as YSYEKL. There are 16 residues in the CDR3. CDR3 sequence: CASSQDPRTSGNEQYF. The CDR3, as DNA: TGCGCCAGCAGCCAAGATCCGCGGACCTCTGGCAACGAGCAGTACTTC.

The chain joins TRBV5-1 to TRBJ2-4; D is possibly TRBD1 (6 bases). Germline assignment: CDR1 SGHRS and CDR2 YFSETQ. The germline V and J ends were trimmed by 3 bases and 0 bases, with 16 bases remaining between them. The CDR3 is 17 residues long. In DNA form, the CDR3 reads TGCGCCAGCAGCTCACCACAGGGACAACTAGCCAAAAACATTCAGTACTTC. This codes for CASSSPQGQLAKNIQYF.